These 8 T cell receptor beta chains were all obtained from the same sample, sequenced in a study of T cell responses to AZD1222 COVID-19 vaccine. TCRdb's copy holds only in-frame clones and misses some; the assay was immunoSEQ multiplex PCR. Seen here are approximately 80,000 clones, 80% to 90% observed once, and the top ten hold more than 3%. The sample in question was peripheral blood, obtained 28 days after the second AZD1222 dose. The receptors come from an adult who received the AZD1222 COVID-19 vaccine.

The chain combines TRBV3-1 (or the pseudogene TRBV3-2) with TRBJ2-3, with D perhaps matching TRBD1 or TRBD2 (5 bases each). V was pared by 0 bases and J by 6 bases, with 13 bases between. This CDR3 spans 15 amino acids. Germline CDR1 and CDR2: LGHDT and YNNKEL (reference sequence). The DNA for the CDR3 is TGTGCCAGCAGCCAAGATCAGGGAGCGGCCGATACGCAGTATTTT. Translated: CASSQDQGAADTQYF.

DNA for the CDR3: TGTGCCAGCAGCTTAGAAGCGGGGCCGTCCTATGGCTACACCTTC. Encoded protein: CASSLEAGPSYGYTF. J is TRBJ1-2 and V is TRBV11-2; tentative D call: TRBD1 (5 bases). The CDR3 has 15 residues. V lost 0 bases and J lost 4, with 12 bases in between. CDR1 is SGHAT, CDR2 FQNNGV, per germline. Filled out from reference TRBV11-2 and TRBJ1-2, the complete variable domain reads EAGVAQSPRYKIIEKRQSVAFWCNPISGHATLYWYQQILGQGPKLLIQFQNNGVVDDSQLPKDRFSAERLKGVDSTLKIQPAKLEDSAVYLCASSLEAGPSYGYTFGSGTRLTVV.

The chain uses TRBV9 and TRBJ2-3; 10 nucleotides agree with TRBD2. The germline gives CDR1 SGDLS, CDR2 YYNGEE. This CDR3 contains 16 residues. V was clipped by 0 bases and J by 4 bases; unmatched bases: 5. Here the CDR3 reads CASSVELAGSADTQYF. The CDR3 DNA reads TGTGCCAGCAGCGTAGAACTAGCGGGGTCGGCAGATACGCAGTATTTT. The complete variable domain, with remaining parts taken from reference TRBV9 and TRBJ2-3, reads DSGVTQTPKHLITATGQRVTLRCSPRSGDLSVYWYQQSLDQGLQFLIQYYNGEERAKGNILERFSAQQFPDLHSELNLSSLELGDSALYFCASSVELAGSADTQYFGPGTRLTVL.

This clone was seen a single time. The chain combines TRBV4-3 with TRBJ2-1; 9 nucleotides align to TRBD1. CDR1 and CDR2 (germline): LGHNA, YSLEER. Trimming at V came to 5 bases and at J to 6 bases, leaving 14 bases not matched to a gene. There are 17 residues in the CDR3. The CDR3 reads CASSEFAPGQGGNEQFF. In DNA, the CDR3 is TGCGCCAGCAGCGAATTCGCACCGGGACAGGGTGGCAATGAGCAGTTCTTC.

The chain is built from TRBV20-1 and TRBJ2-7, with D tentatively TRBD1 or TRBD2 (5 bases each). The V gene lost 3 bases and the J gene lost 5 bases, with 26 bases spanning the gap. Germline assignment: CDR1 DFQATT and CDR2 SNEGSKA (reference sequence). CDR3 size: 17 residues. The CDR3 here is CSASEGLGQRFSHEQYF. CDR3 bases: TGCAGTGCTAGTGAGGGGTTGGGGCAAAGGTTTTCCCACGAGCAGTACTTC.

V gene TRBV6-6 combines with J gene TRBJ1-1, with 7 bases aligning to TRBD1. CDR1 is MNHNY, CDR2 SVGAGI, per germline (reference sequence). The V and J ends lost 2 bases and 5 bases, in that order; junction bases with no gene match: 5. CDR3 size: 14 residues. The CDR3 region is CASSYGGTETEAFF. CDR3 nucleotides: TGTGCCAGCAGTTACGGGGGGACAGAGACTGAAGCTTTCTTT.

This clone was observed a handful of times. The chain is built from TRBV28 and TRBJ1-1; D not resolved. Germline values: CDR1 MDHEN, CDR2 SYDVKM. This CDR3 has 14 residues. V was cut by 7 bases and J by 6 bases, with 18 bases left in between. The CDR3 bases are TGTGCCAGCACCCGAGTTCATGGTACCGCTGAAGCTTTCTTT. Its protein is CASTRVHGTAEAFF.

The V and J genes are TRBV9 and TRBJ2-6, with TRBD1 matching 7 bases. Germline loops: CDR1 SGDLS, CDR2 YYNGEE. V shed 3 bases and J 8 bases; nucleotides not matched to a gene: 5. The CDR3 extends over 14 amino acids. CDR3 sequence reads: CASSAPGGTNVLTF. The CDR3 DNA is TGTGCCAGCAGCGCCCCAGGGGGAACCAACGTCCTGACTTTC.